This T cell receptor (beta chain) emerged from a study of shared clonotypes between healthy human individuals. Assay used: immunoSEQ multiplex PCR; TCRdb lists only in-frame clones, some missing. The repertoire holds millions of clones, over 85% seen once, with about 1.1% in the top ten. The length of the CDR3 is 14 residues. Germline assignment: CDR1 SQVTM and CDR2 ANQGSEA. V shed 4 bases and J 5 bases; nucleotides not matched to a gene: 9. Naive CD8 cells were CD45RO-negative, positively selected for CCR7, excluding terminally differentiated effector memory CD45RA+ cells. What was sequenced was naive CD8+ T cells sorted from blood. The chain carries TRBV29-1 and TRBJ2-7, with 9 bases identical to TRBD2. This clonotype was obtained from a young man in good health. The CDR3 protein is CSVVPAGGGDEQYF. In DNA, the CDR3 is TGCAGCGTTGTGCCAGCGGGGGGTGGTGACGAGCAGTACTTC.